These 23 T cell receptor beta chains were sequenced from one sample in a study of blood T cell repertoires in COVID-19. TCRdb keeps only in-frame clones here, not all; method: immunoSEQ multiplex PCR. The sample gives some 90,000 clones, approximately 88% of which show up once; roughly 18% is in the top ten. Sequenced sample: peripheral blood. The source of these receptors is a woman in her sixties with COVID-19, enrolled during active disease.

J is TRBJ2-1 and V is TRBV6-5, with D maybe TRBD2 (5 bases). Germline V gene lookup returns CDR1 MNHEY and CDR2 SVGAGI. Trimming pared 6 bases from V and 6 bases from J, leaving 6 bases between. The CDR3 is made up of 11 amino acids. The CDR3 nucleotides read TGTGCCAGCAGGAGGGTCAATGAGCAGTTCTTC. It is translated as CASRRVNEQFF.

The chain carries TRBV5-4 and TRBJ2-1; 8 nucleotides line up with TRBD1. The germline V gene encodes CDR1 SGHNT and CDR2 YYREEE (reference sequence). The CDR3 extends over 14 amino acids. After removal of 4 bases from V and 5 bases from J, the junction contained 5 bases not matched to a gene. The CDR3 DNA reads TGTGCCAGCAGCGAACGGACAGGGAACAATGAGCAGTTCTTC. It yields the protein CASSERTGNNEQFF.

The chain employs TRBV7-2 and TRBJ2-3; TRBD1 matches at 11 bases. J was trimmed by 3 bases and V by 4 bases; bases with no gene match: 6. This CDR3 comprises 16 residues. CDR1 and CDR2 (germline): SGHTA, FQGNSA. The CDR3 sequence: CASSSRTGGWTDTQYF. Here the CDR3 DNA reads TGTGCCAGCAGCTCCCGGACAGGGGGCTGGACAGATACGCAGTATTTT.

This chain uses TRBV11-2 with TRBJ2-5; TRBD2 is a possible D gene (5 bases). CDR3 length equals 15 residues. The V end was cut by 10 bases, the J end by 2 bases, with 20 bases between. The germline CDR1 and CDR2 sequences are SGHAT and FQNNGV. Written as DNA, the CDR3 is TGTGCCACGCACAAGAGGGCAATGGTGCAAGAGACCCAGTACTTC. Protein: CATHKRAMVQETQYF.

DNA for the CDR3: TGCGCCAGCACCAGGGGACCAGCGGGGGTGATATCGAGCTCCTACAATGAGCAGTTCTTC. Amino acids: CASTRGPAGVISSSYNEQFF. The V gene is TRBV4-1, the J gene TRBJ2-1, with TRBD2 matching 8 bases. CDR1 and CDR2 (germline): MGHRA, YSYEKL. With V trimmed by 7 bases and J by 0 bases, 20 bases remained unmatched. The CDR3 runs 20 residues.

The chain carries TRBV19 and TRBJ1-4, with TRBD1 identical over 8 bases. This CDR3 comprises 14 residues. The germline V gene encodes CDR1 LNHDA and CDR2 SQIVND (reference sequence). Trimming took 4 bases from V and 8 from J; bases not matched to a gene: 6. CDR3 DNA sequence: TGTGCCAGTAGTACGGACAGGGCCAACGAAAAACTGTTTTTT. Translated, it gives CASSTDRANEKLFF.

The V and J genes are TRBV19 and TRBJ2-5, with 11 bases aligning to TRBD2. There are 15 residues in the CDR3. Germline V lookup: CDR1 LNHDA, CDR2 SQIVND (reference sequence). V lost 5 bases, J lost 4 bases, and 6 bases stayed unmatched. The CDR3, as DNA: TGTGCCAGTAGTGACACTAGCGGGGGCCGAGAGACCCAGTACTTC. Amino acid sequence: CASSDTSGGRETQYF.

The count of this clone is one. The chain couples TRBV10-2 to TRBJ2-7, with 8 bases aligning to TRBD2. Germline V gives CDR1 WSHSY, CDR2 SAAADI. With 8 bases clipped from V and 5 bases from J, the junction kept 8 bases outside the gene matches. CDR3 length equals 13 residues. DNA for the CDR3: TGCGCCAGCCTTCCCGGGGGGGCCGACGAGCAGTACTTC. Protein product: CASLPGGADEQYF.

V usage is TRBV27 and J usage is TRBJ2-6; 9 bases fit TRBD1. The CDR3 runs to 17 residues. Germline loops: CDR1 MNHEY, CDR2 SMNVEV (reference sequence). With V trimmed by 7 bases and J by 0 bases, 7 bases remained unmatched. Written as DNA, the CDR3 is TGTGCCAGCAAGAAATGGACAGGGGACTCTGGGGCCAACGTCCTGACTTTC. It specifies CASKKWTGDSGANVLTF. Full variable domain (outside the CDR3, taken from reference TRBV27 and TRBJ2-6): EAQVTQNPRYLITVTGKKLTVTCSQNMNHEYMSWYRQDPGLGLRQIYYSMNVEVTDKGDVPEGYKVSRKEKRNFPLILESPSPNQTSLYFCASKKWTGDSGANVLTFGAGSRLTVL.

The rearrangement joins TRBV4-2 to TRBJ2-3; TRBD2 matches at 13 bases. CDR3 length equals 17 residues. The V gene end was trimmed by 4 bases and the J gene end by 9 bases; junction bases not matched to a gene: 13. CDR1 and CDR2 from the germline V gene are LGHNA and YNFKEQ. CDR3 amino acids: CASSPLAGGPRRTTQYF. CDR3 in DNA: TGTGCCAGCAGCCCACTAGCGGGGGGGCCGAGGAGAACAACGCAGTATTTT.

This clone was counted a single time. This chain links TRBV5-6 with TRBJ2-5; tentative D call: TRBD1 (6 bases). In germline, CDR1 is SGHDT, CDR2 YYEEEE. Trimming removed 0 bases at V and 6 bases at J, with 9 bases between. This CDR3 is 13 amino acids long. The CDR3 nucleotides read TGTGCCAGCAGCTTGGGGGGGCCTCAGACCCAGTACTTC. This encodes CASSLGGPQTQYF.

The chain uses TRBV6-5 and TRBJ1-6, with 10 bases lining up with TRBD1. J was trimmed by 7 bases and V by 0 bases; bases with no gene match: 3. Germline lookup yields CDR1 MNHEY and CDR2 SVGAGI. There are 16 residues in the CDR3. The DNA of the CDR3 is TGTGCCAGCAGTTACTCCTCGGGACAGGGGAATTCACCCCTCCACTTT. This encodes CASSYSSGQGNSPLHF.

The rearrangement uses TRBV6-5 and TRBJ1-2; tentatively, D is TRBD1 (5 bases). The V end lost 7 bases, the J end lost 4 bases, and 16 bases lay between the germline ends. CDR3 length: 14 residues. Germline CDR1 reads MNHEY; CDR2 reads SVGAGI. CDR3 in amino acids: CASTEGEEFYGYTF. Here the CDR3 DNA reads TGTGCCAGCACCGAAGGGGAGGAATTCTATGGCTACACCTTC.

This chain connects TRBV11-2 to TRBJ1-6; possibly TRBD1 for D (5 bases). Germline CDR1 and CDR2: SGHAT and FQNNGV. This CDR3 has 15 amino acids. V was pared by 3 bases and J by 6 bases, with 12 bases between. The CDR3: CASSFGGRTNSPLHF. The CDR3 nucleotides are TGTGCCAGCAGCTTCGGGGGTAGGACTAATTCACCCCTCCACTTT.

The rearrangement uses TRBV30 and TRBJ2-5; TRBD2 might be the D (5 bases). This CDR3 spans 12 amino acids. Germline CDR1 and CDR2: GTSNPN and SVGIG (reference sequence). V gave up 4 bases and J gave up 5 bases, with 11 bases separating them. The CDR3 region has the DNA TGTGCCTGGATGACGTCGGGGGAGACCCAGTACTTC. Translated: CAWMTSGETQYF.

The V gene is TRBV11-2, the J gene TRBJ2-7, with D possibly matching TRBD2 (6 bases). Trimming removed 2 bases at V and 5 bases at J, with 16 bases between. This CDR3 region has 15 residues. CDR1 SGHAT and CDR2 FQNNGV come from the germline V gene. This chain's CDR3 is CASSLLSGVGDEQYF. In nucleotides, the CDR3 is TGTGCCAGCAGCTTACTTTCGGGAGTCGGTGACGAGCAGTACTTC.

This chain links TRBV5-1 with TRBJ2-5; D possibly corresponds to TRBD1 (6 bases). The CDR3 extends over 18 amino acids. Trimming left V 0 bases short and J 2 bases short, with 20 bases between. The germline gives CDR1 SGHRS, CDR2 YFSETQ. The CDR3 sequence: CASSLGYSGPQGQETQYF. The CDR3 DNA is TGCGCCAGCAGCTTGGGATATTCGGGGCCGCAGGGGCAAGAGACCCAGTACTTC.

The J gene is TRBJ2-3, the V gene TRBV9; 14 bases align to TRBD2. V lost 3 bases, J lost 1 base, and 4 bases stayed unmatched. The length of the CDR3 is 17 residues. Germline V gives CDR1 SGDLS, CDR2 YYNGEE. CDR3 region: CASSGTSGGWGTDTQYF. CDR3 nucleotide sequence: TGTGCCAGCAGCGGGACTAGCGGGGGGTGGGGCACAGATACGCAGTATTTT. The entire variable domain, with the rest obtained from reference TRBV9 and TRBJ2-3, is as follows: DSGVTQTPKHLITATGQRVTLRCSPRSGDLSVYWYQQSLDQGLQFLIQYYNGEERAKGNILERFSAQQFPDLHSELNLSSLELGDSALYFCASSGTSGGWGTDTQYFGPGTRLTVL.

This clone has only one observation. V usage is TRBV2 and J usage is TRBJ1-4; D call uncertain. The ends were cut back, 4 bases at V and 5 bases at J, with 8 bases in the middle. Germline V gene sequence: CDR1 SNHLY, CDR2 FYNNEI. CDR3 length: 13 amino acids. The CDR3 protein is CASSVVQNEKLFF. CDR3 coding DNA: TGTGCCAGCAGTGTGGTCCAGAATGAAAAACTGTTTTTT.

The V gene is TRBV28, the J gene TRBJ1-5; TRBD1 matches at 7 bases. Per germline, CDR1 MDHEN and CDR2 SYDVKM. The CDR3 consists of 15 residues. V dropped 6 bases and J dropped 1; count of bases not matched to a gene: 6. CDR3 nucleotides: TGTGCCAGCAGACCACCCAGGGGGAGCAATCAGCCCCAGCATTTT. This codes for CASRPPRGSNQPQHF. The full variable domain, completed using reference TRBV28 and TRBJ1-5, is DVKVTQSSRYLVKRTGEKVFLECVQDMDHENMFWYRQDPGLGLRLIYFSYDVKMKEKGDIPEGYSVSREKKERFSLILESASTNQTSMYLCASRPPRGSNQPQHFGDGTRLSIL.

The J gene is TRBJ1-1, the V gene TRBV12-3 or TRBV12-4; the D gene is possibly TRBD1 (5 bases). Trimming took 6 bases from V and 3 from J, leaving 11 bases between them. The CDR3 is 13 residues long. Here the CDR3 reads CASSSRQYTEAFF. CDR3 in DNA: TGTGCCAGCAGCTCAAGACAGTACACTGAAGCTTTCTTT.

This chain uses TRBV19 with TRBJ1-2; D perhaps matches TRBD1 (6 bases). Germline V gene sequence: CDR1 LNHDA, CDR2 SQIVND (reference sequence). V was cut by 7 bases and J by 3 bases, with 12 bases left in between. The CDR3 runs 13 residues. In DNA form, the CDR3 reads TGTGCCAGTACCCAGGGGCTTTACTATGGCTACACCTTC. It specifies CASTQGLYYGYTF.

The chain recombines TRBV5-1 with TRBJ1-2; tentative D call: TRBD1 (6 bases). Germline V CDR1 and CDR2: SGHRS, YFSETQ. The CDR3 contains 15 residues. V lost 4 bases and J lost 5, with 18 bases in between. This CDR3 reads CASSETGSNLYGYTF. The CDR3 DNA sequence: TGCGCCAGCAGCGAAACAGGGTCAAACCTTTATGGCTACACCTTC.